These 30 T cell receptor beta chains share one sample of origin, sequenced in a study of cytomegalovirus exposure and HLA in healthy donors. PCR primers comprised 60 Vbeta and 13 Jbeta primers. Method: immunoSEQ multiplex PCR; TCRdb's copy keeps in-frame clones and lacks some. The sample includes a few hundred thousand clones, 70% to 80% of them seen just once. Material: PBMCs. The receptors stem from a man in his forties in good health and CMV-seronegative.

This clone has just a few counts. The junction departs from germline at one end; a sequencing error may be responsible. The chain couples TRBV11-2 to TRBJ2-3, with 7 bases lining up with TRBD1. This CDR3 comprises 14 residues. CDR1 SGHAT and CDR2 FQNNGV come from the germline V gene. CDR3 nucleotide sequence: TGTGCCAGCAGCCTAGACAGGGGCACAGATACGCAGTATTTT. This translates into CASSLDRGTDTQYF.

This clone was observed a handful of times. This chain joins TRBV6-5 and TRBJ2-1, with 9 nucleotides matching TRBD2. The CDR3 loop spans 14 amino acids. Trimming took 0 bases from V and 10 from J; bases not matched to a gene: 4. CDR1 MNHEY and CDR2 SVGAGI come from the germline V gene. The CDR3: CASSYSLAGSEQFF. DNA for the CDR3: TGTGCCAGCAGTTACTCGCTAGCGGGATCGGAGCAGTTCTTC.

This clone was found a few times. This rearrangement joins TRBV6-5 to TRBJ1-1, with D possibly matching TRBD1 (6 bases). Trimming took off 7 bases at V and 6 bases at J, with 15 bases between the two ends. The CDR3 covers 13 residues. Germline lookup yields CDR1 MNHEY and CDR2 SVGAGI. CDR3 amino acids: CASKNGGASEAFF. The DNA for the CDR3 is TGTGCCAGCAAGAATGGGGGCGCTTCTGAAGCTTTCTTT.

CDR3 in DNA: TGTGCCAGCAGTCACAACCGGGACAAAAATCAGCCCCAGCATTTT. It encodes CASSHNRDKNQPQHF. The gene calls are TRBV6-6 and TRBJ1-5, with a possible D match to TRBD1 (6 bases). This CDR3 has 15 residues. Germline values: CDR1 MNHNY, CDR2 SVGAGI (reference sequence). Trimming removed 5 bases from V and 4 bases from J, with 15 bases in between.

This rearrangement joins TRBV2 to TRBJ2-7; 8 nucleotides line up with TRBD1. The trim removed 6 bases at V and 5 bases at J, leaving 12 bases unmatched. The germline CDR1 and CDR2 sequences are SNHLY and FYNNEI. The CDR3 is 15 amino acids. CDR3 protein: CASSSLGQGRNEQYF. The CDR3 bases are TGTGCCAGCAGCTCCCTAGGACAGGGCCGGAACGAGCAGTACTTC.

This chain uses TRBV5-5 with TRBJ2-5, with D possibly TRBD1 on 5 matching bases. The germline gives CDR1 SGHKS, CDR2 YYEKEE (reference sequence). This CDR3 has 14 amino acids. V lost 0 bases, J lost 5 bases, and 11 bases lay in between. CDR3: CASSLGGPGETQYF. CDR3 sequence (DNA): TGTGCCAGCAGCTTGGGGGGCCCCGGGGAGACCCAGTACTTC.

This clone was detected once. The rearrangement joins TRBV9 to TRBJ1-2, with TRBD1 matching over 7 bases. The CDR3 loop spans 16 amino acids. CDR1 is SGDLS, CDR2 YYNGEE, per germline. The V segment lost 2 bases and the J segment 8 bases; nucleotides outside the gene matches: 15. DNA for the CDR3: TGTGCCAGCAGCGTTCAGAGGGACAGCGATAATGAGGGCTACACCTTC. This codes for CASSVQRDSDNEGYTF.

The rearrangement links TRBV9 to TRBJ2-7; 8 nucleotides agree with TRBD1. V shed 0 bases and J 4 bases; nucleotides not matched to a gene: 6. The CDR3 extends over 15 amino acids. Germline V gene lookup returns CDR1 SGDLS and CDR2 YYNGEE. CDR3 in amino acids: CASSVEAGGLYEQYF. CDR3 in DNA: TGTGCCAGCAGCGTAGAAGCAGGGGGCTTATACGAGCAGTACTTC.

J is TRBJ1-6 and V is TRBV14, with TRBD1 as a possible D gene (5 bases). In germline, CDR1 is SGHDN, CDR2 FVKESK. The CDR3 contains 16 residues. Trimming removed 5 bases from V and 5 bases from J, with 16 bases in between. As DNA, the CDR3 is TGTGCCAGCAGCTCCACTGGACACCTGAATAATTCACCCCTCCACTTT. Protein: CASSSTGHLNNSPLHF.

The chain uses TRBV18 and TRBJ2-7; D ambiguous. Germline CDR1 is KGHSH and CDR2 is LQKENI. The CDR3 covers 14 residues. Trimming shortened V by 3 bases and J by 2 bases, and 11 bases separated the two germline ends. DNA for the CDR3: TGTGCCAGCTCACCGGCGGAGCCTCCCTACGAGCAGTACTTC. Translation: CASSPAEPPYEQYF.

In DNA, the CDR3 is TGTGCCAGCAGTGTGGGACAGGGGGTTGGTAACACCATATATTTT. Amino acid sequence: CASSVGQGVGNTIYF. The rearrangement links TRBV28 to TRBJ1-3, with TRBD1 matching 11 bases. CDR3 length: 15 residues. In germline, CDR1 is MDHEN, CDR2 SYDVKM. The J segment lost 7 bases and the V segment lost 5 bases, leaving 7 bases of the junction unmatched.

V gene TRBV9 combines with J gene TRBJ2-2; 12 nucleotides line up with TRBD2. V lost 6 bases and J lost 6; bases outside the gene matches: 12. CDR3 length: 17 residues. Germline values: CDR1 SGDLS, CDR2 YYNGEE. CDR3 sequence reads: CASKAASGGAEAGELFF. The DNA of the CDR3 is TGTGCCAGCAAGGCGGCTAGCGGGGGGGCCGAAGCCGGGGAGCTGTTTTTT.

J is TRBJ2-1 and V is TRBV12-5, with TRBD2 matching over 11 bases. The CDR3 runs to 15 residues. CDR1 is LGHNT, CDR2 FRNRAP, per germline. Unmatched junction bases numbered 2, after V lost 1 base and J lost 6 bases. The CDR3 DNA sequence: TGTGCTAGTGGTTTGGGACTAGCGGGAAGCAATGAGCAGTTCTTC. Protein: CASGLGLAGSNEQFF.

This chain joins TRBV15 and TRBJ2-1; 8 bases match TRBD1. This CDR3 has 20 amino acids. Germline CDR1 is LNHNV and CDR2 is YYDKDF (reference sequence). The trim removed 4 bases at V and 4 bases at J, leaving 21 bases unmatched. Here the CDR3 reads CATSNRDRSTPRWIYNEQFF. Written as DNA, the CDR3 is TGTGCCACCAGCAATCGGGACAGGTCAACCCCGAGATGGATTTACAATGAGCAGTTCTTC.

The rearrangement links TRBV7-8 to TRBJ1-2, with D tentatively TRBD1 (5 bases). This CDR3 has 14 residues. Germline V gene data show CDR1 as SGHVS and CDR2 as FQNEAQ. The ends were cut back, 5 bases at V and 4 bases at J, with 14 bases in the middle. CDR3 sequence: CASSPVRVAYGYTF. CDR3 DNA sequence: TGTGCCAGCAGCCCTGTCAGGGTGGCCTATGGCTACACCTTC.

The CDR3 sequence is CASSEARHGYTF. The CDR3 DNA is TGTGCCAGCAGTGAAGCCCGTCATGGCTACACCTTC. The genes are TRBV6-1 and TRBJ1-2; D unclear. Germline assignment: CDR1 MNHNS and CDR2 SASEGT. V lost 0 bases and J 6 bases, leaving 5 bases between the germline ends. The CDR3 covers 12 residues.

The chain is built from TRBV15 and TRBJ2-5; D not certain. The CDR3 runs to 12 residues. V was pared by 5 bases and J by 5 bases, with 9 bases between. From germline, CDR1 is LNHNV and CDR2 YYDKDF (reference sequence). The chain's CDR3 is CATSWAEETQYF. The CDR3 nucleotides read TGTGCCACCAGCTGGGCCGAGGAGACCCAGTACTTC. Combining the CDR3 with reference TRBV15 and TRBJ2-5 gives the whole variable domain DAMVIQNPRYQVTQFGKPVTLSCSQTLNHNVMYWYQQKSSQAPKLLFHYYDKDFNNEADTPDNFQSRRPNTSFCFLDIRSPGLGDTAMYLCATSWAEETQYFGPGTRLLVL.

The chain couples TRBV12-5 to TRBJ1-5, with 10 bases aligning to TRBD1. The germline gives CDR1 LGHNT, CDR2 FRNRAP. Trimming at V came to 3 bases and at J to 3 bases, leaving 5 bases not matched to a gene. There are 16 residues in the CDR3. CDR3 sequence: CASGFAGTGANQPQHF. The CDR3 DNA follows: TGTGCTAGTGGTTTCGCCGGGACAGGGGCCAATCAGCCCCAGCATTTT.

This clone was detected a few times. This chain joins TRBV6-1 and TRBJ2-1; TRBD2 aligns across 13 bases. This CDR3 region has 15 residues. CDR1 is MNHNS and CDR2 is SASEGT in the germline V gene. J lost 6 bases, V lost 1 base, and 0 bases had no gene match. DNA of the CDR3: TGTGCCAGCAGTGAAGGGACTAGCGGGGGCAATGAGCAGTTCTTC. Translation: CASSEGTSGGNEQFF.

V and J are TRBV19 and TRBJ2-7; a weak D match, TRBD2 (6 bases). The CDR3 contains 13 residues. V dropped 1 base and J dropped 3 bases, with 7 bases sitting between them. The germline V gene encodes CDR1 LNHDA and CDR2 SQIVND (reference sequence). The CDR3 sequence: CASSIGGVYEQYF. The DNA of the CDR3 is TGTGCCAGTAGTATAGGGGGGGTCTACGAGCAGTACTTC.

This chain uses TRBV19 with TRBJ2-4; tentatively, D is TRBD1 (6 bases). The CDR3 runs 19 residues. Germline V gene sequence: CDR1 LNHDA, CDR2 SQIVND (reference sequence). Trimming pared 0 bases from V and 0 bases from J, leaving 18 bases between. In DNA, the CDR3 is TGTGCCAGTAGTATAGACAGGGGAGTTGGGAGTTTAGCCAAAAACATTCAGTACTTC. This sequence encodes CASSIDRGVGSLAKNIQYF.

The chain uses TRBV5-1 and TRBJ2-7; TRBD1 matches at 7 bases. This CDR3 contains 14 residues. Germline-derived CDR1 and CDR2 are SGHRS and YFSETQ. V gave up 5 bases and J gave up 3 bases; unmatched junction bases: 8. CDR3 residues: CASRRQGPGYEQYF. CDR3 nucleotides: TGCGCCAGCAGACGACAGGGCCCAGGCTACGAGCAGTACTTC.

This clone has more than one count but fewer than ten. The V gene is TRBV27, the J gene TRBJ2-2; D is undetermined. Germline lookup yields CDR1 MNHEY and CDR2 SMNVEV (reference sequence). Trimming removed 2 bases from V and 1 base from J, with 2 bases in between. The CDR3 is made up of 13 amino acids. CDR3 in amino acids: CASSLLNTGELFF. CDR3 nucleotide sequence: TGTGCCAGCAGTTTACTGAACACCGGGGAGCTGTTTTTT.

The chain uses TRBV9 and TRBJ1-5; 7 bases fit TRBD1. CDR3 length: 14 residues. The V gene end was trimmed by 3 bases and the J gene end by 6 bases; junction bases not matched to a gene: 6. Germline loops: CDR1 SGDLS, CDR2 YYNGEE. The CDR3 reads CASSATGPPQPQHF. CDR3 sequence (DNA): TGTGCCAGCAGCGCGACAGGGCCTCCTCAGCCCCAGCATTTT.

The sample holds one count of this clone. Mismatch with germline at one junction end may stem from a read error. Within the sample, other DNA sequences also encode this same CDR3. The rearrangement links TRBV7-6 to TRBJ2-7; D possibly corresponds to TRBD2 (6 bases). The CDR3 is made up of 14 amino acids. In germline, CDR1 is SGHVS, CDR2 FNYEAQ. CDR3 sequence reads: CASSARGSSYEQYF. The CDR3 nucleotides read TGTGCCAGCAGCGCTCGGGGGAGCTCCTACGAACAGTACTTC.

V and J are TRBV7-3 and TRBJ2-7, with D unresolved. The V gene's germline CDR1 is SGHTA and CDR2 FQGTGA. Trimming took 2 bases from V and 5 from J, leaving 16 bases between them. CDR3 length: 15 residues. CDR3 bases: TGTGCCAGCAGCTTAGATAGTACTATGATGCACGAGCAGTACTTC. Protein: CASSLDSTMMHEQYF. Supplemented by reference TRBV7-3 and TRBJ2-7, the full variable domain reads GAGVSQTPSNKVTEKGKYVELRCDPISGHTALYWYRQSLGQGPEFLIYFQGTGAADDSGLPNDRFFAVRPEGSVSTLKIQRTERGDSAVYLCASSLDSTMMHEQYFGPGTRLTVT.

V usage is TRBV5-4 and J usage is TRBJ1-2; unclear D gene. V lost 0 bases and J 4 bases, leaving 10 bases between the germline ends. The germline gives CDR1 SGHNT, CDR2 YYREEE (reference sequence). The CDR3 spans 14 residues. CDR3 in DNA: TGTGCCAGCAGCTTGGATCAAGGGAGCTATGGCTACACCTTC. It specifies CASSLDQGSYGYTF. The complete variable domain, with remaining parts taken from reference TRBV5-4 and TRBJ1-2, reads ETGVTQSPTHLIKTRGQQVTLRCSSQSGHNTVSWYQQALGQGPQFIFQYYREEENGRGNFPPRFSGLQFPNYSSELNVNALELDDSALYLCASSLDQGSYGYTFGSGTRLTVV.

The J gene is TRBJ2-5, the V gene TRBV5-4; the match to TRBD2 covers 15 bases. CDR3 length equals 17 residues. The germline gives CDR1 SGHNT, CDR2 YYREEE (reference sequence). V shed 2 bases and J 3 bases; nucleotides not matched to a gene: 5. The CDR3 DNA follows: TGTGCCAGCAGCTTCAAGCGGACTAGCGGGGGGGAAGAGACCCAGTACTTC. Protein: CASSFKRTSGGEETQYF.

DNA of the CDR3: TGTGCCAGCAGCTTAGGGAGGACTAGCGGGATTAGCACAGATACGCAGTATTTT. Translation: CASSLGRTSGISTDTQYF. V and J are TRBV7-6 and TRBJ2-3, with TRBD2 identical over 12 bases. The CDR3 extends over 18 amino acids. The V and J ends lost 1 base and 0 bases, in that order; junction bases with no gene match: 5. The germline gives CDR1 SGHVS, CDR2 FNYEAQ. The whole variable domain, remainder taken from reference TRBV7-6 and TRBJ2-3, is GAGVSQSPRYKVTKRGQDVALRCDPISGHVSLYWYRQALGQGPEFLTYFNYEAQQDKSGLPNDRFSAERPEGSISTLTIQRTEQRDSAMYRCASSLGRTSGISTDTQYFGPGTRLTVL.

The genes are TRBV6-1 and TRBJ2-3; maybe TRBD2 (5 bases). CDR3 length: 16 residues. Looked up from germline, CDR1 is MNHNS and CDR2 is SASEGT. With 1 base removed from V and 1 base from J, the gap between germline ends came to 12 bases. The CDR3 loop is CASSEENRGRTDTQYF. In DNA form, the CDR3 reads TGTGCCAGCAGTGAAGAAAACCGGGGTCGCACAGATACGCAGTATTTT.